This T cell receptor beta chain was obtained from a study of siplizumab effects on memory and regulatory T cells. Findings of the study overall: Among sequences traceable to unstimulated CD4+ memory cells, alloreactive ones were significantly reduced by siplizumab. Proliferating CD4+ or CD8+ clones, roughly 75-95% of them, lacked an assignable naive or memory phenotype. Confirmatory evidence of suppressive function in proliferating siplizumab-culture Tregs was not obtained.

Profiling relied on immunoSEQ multiplex PCR, and the TCRdb table lists in-frame clones only, not all of them. The sample yields around 95,000 clones, 91% seen once. As to this clone: Its specificity is unknown.

Germline CDR1 and CDR2: MNHEY and SVGAGI. CDR3 length: 12 amino acids. Deletions cut 7 bases from V and 6 bases from J, with 13 bases between. This receptor was identified in a human donor in good health. The chain carries TRBV6-5 and TRBJ2-7; D possibly corresponds to TRBD2 (6 bases). Sequencing used CD4+ T cells sorted from blood. This CDR3 is CASTTAGREQYF. CDR3 bases: TGTGCCAGCACAACCGCGGGGCGCGAGCAGTACTTC.